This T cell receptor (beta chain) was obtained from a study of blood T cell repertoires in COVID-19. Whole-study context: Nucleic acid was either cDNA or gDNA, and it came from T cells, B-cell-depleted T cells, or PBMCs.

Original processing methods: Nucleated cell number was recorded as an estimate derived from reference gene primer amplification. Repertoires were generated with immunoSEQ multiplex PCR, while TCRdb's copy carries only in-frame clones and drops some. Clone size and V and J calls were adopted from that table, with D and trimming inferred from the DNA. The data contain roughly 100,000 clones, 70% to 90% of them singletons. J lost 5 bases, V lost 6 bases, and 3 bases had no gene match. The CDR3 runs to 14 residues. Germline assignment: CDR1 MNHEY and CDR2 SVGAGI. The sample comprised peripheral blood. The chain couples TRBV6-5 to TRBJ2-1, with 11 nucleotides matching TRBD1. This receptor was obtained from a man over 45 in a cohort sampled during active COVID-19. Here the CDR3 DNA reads TGTGCCAGCAGACCGGGACAGGGGGACAATGAGCAGTTCTTC. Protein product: CASRPGQGDNEQFF.